This TCR beta chain was observed in a study of Ad26.COV2.S vaccination and SARS-CoV-2 variants. General study findings and limits: Assessments of TCR breadth and depth may have underestimated the total T cell responses.

Some clones are missing from TCRdb's copy, which holds only in-frame ones; the method was immunoSEQ multiplex PCR. The data show nearly 400,000 clones, about nine tenths seen once. The sample's treatment: about 20 received Ad26.COV2.S at low or high dose, single or two shots; a few received placebo; per-sample allocation not given. Sampling took place 63 days after the first vaccine or placebo injection. As regards this clone: What it binds is not known.

The CDR3 has 14 amino acids. Trimming pared 5 bases from V and 8 bases from J, leaving 13 bases between. Per the germline V gene, CDR1 is MDHEN and CDR2 is SYDVKM. The genes are TRBV28 and TRBJ1-6; TRBD1 might be the D (5 bases). The sequencing here drew on peripheral blood, taken in a trial of Ad26.COV2.S vaccine versus placebo. This TCR came from a person between 18 and 65 years old who received the Ad26.COV2.S COVID-19 vaccine or a placebo. The CDR3 nucleotides are TGTGCCAGCAGTCCTCAGGGTTTATATTCACCCCTCCACTTT. The encoded protein is CASSPQGLYSPLHF.